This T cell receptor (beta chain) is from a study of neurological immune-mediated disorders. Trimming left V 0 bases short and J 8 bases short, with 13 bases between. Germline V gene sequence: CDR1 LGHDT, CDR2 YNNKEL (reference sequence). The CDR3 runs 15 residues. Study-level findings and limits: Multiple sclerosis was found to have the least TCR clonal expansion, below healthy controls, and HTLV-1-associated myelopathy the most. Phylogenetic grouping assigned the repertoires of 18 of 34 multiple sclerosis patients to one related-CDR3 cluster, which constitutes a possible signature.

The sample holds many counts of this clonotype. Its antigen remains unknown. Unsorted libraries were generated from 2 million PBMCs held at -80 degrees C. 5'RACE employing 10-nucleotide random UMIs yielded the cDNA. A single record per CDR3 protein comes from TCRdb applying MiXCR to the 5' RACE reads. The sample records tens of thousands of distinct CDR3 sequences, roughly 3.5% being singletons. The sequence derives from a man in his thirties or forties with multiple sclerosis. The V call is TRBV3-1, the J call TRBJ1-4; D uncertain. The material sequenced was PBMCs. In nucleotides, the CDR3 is TGTGCCAGCAGCCAAGATGACGGCGCCTGGGAAAAACTGTTTTTT. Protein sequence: CASSQDDGAWEKLFF.